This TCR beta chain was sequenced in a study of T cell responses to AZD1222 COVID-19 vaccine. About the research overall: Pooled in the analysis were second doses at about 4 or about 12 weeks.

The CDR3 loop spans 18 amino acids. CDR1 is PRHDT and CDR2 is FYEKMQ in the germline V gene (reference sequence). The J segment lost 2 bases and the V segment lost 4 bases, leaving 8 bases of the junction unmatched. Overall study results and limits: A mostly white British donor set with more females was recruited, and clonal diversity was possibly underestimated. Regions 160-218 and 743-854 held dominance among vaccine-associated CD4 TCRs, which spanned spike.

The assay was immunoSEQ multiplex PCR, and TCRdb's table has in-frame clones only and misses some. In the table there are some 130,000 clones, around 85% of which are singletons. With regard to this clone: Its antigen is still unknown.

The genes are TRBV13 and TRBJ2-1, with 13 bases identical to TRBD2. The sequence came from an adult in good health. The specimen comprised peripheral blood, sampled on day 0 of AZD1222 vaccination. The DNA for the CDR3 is TGTGCCAGCAGCTCCCCGGGACTAGCGGGAAGAACCTACAATGAGCAGTTCTTC. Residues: CASSSPGLAGRTYNEQFF.